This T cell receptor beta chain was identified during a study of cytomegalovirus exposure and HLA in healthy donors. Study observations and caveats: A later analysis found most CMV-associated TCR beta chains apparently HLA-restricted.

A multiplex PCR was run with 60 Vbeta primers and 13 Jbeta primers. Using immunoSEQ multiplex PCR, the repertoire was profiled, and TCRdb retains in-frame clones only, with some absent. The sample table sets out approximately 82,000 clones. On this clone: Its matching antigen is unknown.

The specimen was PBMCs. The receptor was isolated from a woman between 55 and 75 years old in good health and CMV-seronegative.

The CDR3 loop reads CASSPTGSTDTQYF. CDR3 nucleotide sequence: TGTGCCAGCTCACCAACCGGGTCGACAGATACGCAGTATTTT. The V and J genes are TRBV18 and TRBJ2-3; D unclear. Trimming took 2 bases from V and 3 from J, leaving 9 bases between them. The CDR3 has 14 residues. The germline CDR1 and CDR2 sequences are KGHSH and LQKENI.